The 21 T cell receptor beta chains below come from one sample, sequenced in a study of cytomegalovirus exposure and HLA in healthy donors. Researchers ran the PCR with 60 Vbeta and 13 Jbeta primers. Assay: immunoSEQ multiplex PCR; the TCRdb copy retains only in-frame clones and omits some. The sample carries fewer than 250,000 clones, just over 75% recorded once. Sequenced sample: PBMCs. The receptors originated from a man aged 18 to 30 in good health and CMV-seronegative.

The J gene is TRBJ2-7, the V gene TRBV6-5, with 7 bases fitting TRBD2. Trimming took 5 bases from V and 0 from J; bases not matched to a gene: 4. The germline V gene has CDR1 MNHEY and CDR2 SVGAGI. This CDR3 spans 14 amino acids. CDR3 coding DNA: TGTGCCAGCAGTGCAAGCGGGACCTCCTACGAGCAGTACTTC. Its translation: CASSASGTSYEQYF.

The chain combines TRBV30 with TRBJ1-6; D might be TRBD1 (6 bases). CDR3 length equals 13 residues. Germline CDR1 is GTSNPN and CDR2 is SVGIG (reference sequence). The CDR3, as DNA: TGTGGGGGGCAGGCCTCATATAATTCACCCCTCCACTTT. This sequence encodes CGGQASYNSPLHF. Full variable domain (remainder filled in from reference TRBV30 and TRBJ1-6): SQTIHQWPATLVQPVGSPLSLECTVEGTSNPNLYWYRQAAGRGLQLLFYSVGIGQISSEVPQNLSASRPQDRQFILSSKKLLLSDSGFYLCGGQASYNSPLHFGNGTRLTVT.

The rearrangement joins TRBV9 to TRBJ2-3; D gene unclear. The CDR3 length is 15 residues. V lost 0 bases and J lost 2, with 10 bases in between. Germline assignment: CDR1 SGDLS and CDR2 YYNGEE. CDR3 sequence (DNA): TGTGCCAGCAGCGTAGTTTCAGGAAACACAGATACGCAGTATTTT. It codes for CASSVVSGNTDTQYF.

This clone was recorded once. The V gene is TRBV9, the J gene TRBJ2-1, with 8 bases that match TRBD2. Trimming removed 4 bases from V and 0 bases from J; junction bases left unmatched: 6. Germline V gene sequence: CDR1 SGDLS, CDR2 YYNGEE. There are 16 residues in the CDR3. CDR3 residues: CASSTSGGSSYNEQFF. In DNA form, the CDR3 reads TGTGCCAGCAGCACCTCGGGAGGGAGCTCCTACAATGAGCAGTTCTTC.

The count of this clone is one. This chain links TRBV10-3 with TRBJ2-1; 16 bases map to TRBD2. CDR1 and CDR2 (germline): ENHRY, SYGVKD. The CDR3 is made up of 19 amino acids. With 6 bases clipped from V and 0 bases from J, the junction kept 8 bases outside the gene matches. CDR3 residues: CAIRSAGTSGRASYNEQFF. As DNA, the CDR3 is TGTGCCATCAGAAGTGCCGGGACTAGCGGGAGGGCCTCCTACAATGAGCAGTTCTTC.

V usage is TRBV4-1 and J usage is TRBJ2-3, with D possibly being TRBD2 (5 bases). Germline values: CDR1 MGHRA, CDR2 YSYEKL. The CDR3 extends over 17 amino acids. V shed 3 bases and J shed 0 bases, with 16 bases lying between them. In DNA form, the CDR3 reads TGCGCCAGCAGCCAGGGTGCGGCTAGCTCTAGCACAGATACGCAGTATTTT. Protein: CASSQGAASSSTDTQYF.

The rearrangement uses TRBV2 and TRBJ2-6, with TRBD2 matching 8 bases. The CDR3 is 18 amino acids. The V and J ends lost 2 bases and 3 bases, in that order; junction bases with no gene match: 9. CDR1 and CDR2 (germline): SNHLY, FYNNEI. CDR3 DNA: TGTGCCAGCAGTGAACCTAAGCGGGAGATCTTTGGGGCCAACGTCCTGACTTTC. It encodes CASSEPKREIFGANVLTF. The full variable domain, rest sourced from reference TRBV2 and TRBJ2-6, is EPEVTQTPSHQVTQMGQEVILRCVPISNHLYFYWYRQILGQKVEFLVSFYNNEISEKSEIFDDQFSVERPDGSNFTLKIRSTKLEDSAMYFCASSEPKREIFGANVLTFGAGSRLTVL.

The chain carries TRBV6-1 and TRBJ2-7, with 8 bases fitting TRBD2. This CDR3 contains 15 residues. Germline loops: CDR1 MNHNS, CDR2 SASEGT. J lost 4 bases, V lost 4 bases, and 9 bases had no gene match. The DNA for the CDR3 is TGTGCCAGCAGTGGGTCGGGAGGGACCGTTTACGAGCAGTACTTC. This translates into CASSGSGGTVYEQYF.

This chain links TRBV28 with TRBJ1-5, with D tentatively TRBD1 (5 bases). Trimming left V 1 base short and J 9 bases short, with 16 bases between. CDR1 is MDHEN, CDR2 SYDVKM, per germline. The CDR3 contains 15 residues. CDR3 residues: CASSLSSPTGVPQHF. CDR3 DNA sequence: TGTGCCAGCAGTTTATCATCACCTACGGGGGTGCCCCAGCATTTT.

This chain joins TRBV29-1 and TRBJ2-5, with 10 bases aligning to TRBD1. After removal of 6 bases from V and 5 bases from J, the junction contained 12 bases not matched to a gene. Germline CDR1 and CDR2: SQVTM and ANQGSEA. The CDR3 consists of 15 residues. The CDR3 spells CSVQPGTGVWETQYF. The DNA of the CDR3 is TGCAGCGTCCAGCCAGGGACAGGGGTATGGGAGACCCAGTACTTC.

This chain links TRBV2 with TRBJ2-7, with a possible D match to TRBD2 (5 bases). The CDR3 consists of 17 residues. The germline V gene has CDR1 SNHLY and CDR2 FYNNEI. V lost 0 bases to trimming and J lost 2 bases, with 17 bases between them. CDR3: CASSEAPLASIPYEQYF. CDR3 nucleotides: TGTGCCAGCAGTGAAGCGCCTCTAGCTTCGATCCCCTACGAGCAGTACTTC.

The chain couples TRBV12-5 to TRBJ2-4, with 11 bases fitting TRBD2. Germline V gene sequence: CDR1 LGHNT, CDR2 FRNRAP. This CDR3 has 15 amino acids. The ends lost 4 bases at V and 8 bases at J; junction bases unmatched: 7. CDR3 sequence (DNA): TGTGCTAGTGGTTCACTAGCGGGAGTAGGGGACATTCAGTACTTC. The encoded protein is CASGSLAGVGDIQYF.

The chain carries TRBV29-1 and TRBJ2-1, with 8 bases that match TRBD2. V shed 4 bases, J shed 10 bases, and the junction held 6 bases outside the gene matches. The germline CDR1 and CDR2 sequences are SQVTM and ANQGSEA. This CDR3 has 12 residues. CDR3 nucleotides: TGCAGCGTTGGAGCGGGAGAGGAGGAGCAGTTCTTC. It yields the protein CSVGAGEEEQFF.

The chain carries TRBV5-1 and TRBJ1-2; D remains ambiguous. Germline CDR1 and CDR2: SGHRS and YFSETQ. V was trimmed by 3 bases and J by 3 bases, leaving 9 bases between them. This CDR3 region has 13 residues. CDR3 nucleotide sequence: TGCGCCAGCAGCTACCGCGACTACTATGGCTACACCTTC. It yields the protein CASSYRDYYGYTF.

CDR3 DNA sequence: TGTGCCAGCAGCCCCGGGAGGGACAGGGGCAATGAGCAGTTCTTC. Encoded protein: CASSPGRDRGNEQFF. The rearrangement links TRBV9 to TRBJ2-1, with 10 bases identical to TRBD1. Trimming cost V 4 bases and J 6 bases; bases outside gene matches: 7. CDR3 length equals 15 residues. Germline values: CDR1 SGDLS, CDR2 YYNGEE.

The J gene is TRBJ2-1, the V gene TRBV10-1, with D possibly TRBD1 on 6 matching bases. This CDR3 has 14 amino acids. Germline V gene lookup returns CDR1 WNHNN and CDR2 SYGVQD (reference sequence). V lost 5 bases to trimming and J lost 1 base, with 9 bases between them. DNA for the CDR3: TGCGCCAGCAGTTTTGACAGGTCCTACAATGAGCAGTTCTTC. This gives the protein CASSFDRSYNEQFF.

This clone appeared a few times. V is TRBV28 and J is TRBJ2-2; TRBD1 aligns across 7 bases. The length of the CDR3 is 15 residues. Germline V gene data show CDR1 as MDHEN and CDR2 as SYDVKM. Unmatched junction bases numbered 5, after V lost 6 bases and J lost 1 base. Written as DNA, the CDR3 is TGTGCCAGCAGCCCTGGACAGGTGAACACCGGGGAGCTGTTTTTT. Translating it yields CASSPGQVNTGELFF.

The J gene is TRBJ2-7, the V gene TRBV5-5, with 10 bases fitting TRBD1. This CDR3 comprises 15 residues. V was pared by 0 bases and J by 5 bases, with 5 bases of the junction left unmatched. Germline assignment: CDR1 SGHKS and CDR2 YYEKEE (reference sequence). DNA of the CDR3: TGTGCCAGCAGCTTGGTGACAGGGGGCCTAAACGAGCAGTACTTC. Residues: CASSLVTGGLNEQYF.

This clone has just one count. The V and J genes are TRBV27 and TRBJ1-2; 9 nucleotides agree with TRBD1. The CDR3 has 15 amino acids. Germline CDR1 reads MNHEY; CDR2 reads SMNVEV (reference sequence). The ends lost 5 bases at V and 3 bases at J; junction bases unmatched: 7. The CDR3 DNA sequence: TGTGCCAGCAGTCCGCAGACAGGGGGGGACTATGGCTACACCTTC. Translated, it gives CASSPQTGGDYGYTF.

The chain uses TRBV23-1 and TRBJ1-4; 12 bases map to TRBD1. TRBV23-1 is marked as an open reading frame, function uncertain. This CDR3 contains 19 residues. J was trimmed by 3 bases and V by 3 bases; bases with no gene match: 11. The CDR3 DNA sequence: TGCGCCAGCAGTCACCCGGGACAGGGGGCAACTCAAGCTAATGAAAAACTGTTTTTT. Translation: CASSHPGQGATQANEKLFF.

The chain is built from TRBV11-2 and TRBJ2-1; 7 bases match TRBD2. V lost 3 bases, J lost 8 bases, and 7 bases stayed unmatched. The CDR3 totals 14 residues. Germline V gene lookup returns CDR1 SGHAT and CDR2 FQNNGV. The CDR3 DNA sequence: TGTGCCAGCAGCTTCTCCCGACTAGCCTATGAGCAGTTCTTC. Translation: CASSFSRLAYEQFF.